One and the same sample provided the 6 T cell receptor beta chains below, sequenced in a study of T cells in localized non-small cell lung cancer. Data came from immunoSEQ multiplex PCR; TCRdb stores just in-frame clones and leaves some out. Of some 2,100 clones listed, around 40% are singletons. Sequenced here: normal lung tissue next to the tumor, sampled before any cancer treatment. The receptors here all came from a male donor aged 60 or older with stage I lung adenocarcinoma.

This clone was observed a few times. The chain links TRBV11-3 to TRBJ1-2, with D possibly being TRBD1 (6 bases). The germline CDR1 and CDR2 sequences are SGHNT and YENEEA. Trimming removed 5 bases at V and 5 bases at J, with 21 bases between. The CDR3 is made up of 16 amino acids. CDR3 in amino acids: CASSPTGNRVSYGYTF. The CDR3 nucleotides are TGTGCCAGCAGCCCCACAGGCAACAGGGTTTCATATGGCTACACCTTC.

This clone is categorized as medium-sized (0.01 to 0.1%). The CDR3 DNA reads TGTGCCAGCAGCGGAGAACTGACAGGGGCAAGGGGCTACACCTTC. It translates to CASSGELTGARGYTF. The rearrangement links TRBV9 to TRBJ1-2; 8 positions match TRBD1. Germline V lookup: CDR1 SGDLS, CDR2 YYNGEE. This CDR3 comprises 15 residues. J was trimmed by 8 bases and V by 3 bases; bases with no gene match: 12.

This clone ranks as large. V usage is TRBV28 and J usage is TRBJ1-5, with D possibly matching TRBD1 (5 bases). The CDR3 has 16 residues. CDR1 is MDHEN, CDR2 SYDVKM, per germline. Trimming shortened V by 5 bases and J by 0 bases, and 14 bases separated the two germline ends. For the CDR3, the DNA is TGTGCCAGCAGTGCCGGGGGGAGGGATAGCAATCAGCCCCAGCATTTT. The encoded protein is CASSAGGRDSNQPQHF.

A few counts support this clone. The chain combines TRBV19 with TRBJ2-5, with 7 positions matching TRBD2. CDR3 length: 13 residues. CDR1 is LNHDA and CDR2 is SQIVND in the germline V gene (reference sequence). V shed 5 bases, J shed 5 bases, and the junction held 5 bases outside the gene matches. CDR3 loop: CASSPFGGETQYF. The CDR3 DNA reads as TGTGCCAGTAGTCCCTTCGGGGGGGAGACCCAGTACTTC.

The chain is built from TRBV28 and TRBJ1-5; D unclear. Trimming cost V 2 bases and J 1 base, with 6 bases left between them. The germline gives CDR1 MDHEN, CDR2 SYDVKM. The length of the CDR3 is 14 residues. CDR3 nucleotide sequence: TGTGCCAGCAGTTTAGTGATGAGCAATCAGCCCCAGCATTTT. It codes for CASSLVMSNQPQHF.

The J gene is TRBJ2-1, the V gene TRBV28; 7 bases align to TRBD2. The trim removed 8 bases at V and 4 bases at J, leaving 11 bases unmatched. The CDR3 length is 15 residues. CDR1 is MDHEN and CDR2 is SYDVKM in the germline V gene. The CDR3 sequence is CASAGLIAGYNEQFF. The CDR3, as DNA: TGTGCCAGCGCCGGCCTAATAGCGGGTTACAATGAGCAGTTCTTC.